Following are 20 T cell receptor beta chains from one sample sequenced in a study of T cell responses to AZD1222 COVID-19 vaccine. Clones were read by immunoSEQ multiplex PCR, and TCRdb kept only the in-frame ones, dropping some. The data show 120,000 or so clones, approximately 85% seen once. The sample here was peripheral blood, taken on day 0 of AZD1222 vaccination. Receptor source: an adult in good health.

V is TRBV5-1 and J is TRBJ1-1; D remains ambiguous. This CDR3 contains 14 residues. The germline V gene has CDR1 SGHRS and CDR2 YFSETQ. V gave up 0 bases and J gave up 5 bases, with 11 bases separating them. Here the CDR3 reads CASSLAALDTEAFF. DNA of the CDR3: TGCGCCAGCAGCTTGGCCGCACTCGATACTGAAGCTTTCTTT.

The V and J genes are TRBV11-1 and TRBJ2-3; D is possibly TRBD2 (6 bases). V was trimmed by 3 bases and J by 0 bases, leaving 10 bases between them. Germline V gives CDR1 SGHAT, CDR2 FQDESV (reference sequence). The CDR3 consists of 15 residues. This CDR3 is CASSFRDSSTDTQYF. CDR3 DNA sequence: TGTGCCAGCAGCTTTAGGGACTCCAGCACAGATACGCAGTATTTT.

V gene TRBV7-9 combines with J gene TRBJ2-3; D is unclear. Germline-derived CDR1 and CDR2 are SEHNR and FQNEAQ (reference sequence). The CDR3 contains 12 residues. V lost 5 bases to trimming and J lost 5 bases, with 8 bases between them. CDR3 residues: CASSQSGDTQYF. Written as DNA, the CDR3 is TGTGCCAGCAGCCAAAGTGGAGATACGCAGTATTTT.

The chain is built from TRBV4-1 and TRBJ2-7, with TRBD2 matching over 8 bases. Germline CDR1 MGHRA, CDR2 YSYEKL. Trimming removed 1 base from V and 4 bases from J; junction bases left unmatched: 3. This CDR3 is 14 amino acids long. DNA of the CDR3: TGCGCCAGCAGCCAAGTACCTAGCGGGTACGAGCAGTACTTC. Translated: CASSQVPSGYEQYF.

Only a few counts were recorded for this clone. The chain joins TRBV4-1 to TRBJ1-1; unclear D gene. Germline CDR1 is MGHRA and CDR2 is YSYEKL. The V end was cut by 4 bases, the J end by 1 base, with 16 bases between. There are 16 residues in the CDR3. The CDR3 loop reads CASSRTLLRGNTEAFF. The CDR3 bases are TGCGCCAGCAGCCGGACCCTTCTTAGAGGGAACACTGAAGCTTTCTTT.

In its sample, this clone was seen once. This chain connects TRBV2 to TRBJ1-3; D not resolved. The CDR3 runs 14 residues. V was pared by 8 bases and J by 0 bases, with 11 bases between. The germline CDR1 and CDR2 sequences are SNHLY and FYNNEI. CDR3: CASADRYSGNTIYF. In DNA, the CDR3 is TGTGCCAGCGCGGACCGTTACTCTGGAAACACCATATATTTT.

The chain links TRBV24-1 to TRBJ2-5; no clear D. Germline values: CDR1 KGHDR, CDR2 SFDVKD. The CDR3 has 12 amino acids. Trimming took 0 bases from V and 5 from J, leaving 3 bases between them. This CDR3 reads CATSDLLETQYF. Written as DNA, the CDR3 is TGTGCCACCAGTGATTTGCTGGAGACCCAGTACTTC.

The chain has TRBV14 and TRBJ2-4; 10 positions agree with TRBD2. V dropped 5 bases and J dropped 7; count of bases not matched to a gene: 5. The CDR3 contains 14 residues. CDR1 and CDR2 from the germline V gene are SGHDN and FVKESK. The CDR3 is CASSNSGGANIQYF. As DNA, the CDR3 is TGTGCCAGCAGCAACAGCGGGGGGGCTAACATTCAGTACTTC.

J is TRBJ1-2 and V is TRBV7-2; D may be TRBD1 (5 bases). The CDR3 consists of 15 residues. Trimming pared 4 bases from V and 8 bases from J, leaving 20 bases between. Germline CDR1 SGHTA, CDR2 FQGNSA. CDR3 DNA sequence: TGTGCCAGCAGCTCCGGCAATGGGGCGTTCGGAGGCTACACCTTC. Residues: CASSSGNGAFGGYTF.

The rearrangement links TRBV18 to TRBJ2-7; D not certain. The length of the CDR3 is 17 residues. In germline, CDR1 is KGHSH, CDR2 LQKENI. Trimming took 3 bases from V and 6 from J, leaving 24 bases between them. This CDR3 is CASSPYDNPRVGTEQYF. The CDR3 DNA reads as TGTGCCAGCTCACCTTACGACAATCCTAGGGTAGGAACCGAGCAGTACTTC.

V and J are TRBV28 and TRBJ1-2; 8 bases agree with TRBD1. The CDR3 has 15 amino acids. Per germline, CDR1 MDHEN and CDR2 SYDVKM. The V gene end was trimmed by 11 bases and the J gene end by 8 bases; junction bases not matched to a gene: 19. The chain's CDR3 is CAGGTTLRGRRGYTF. The CDR3 DNA follows: TGTGCCGGGGGCACGACGCTCAGGGGGCGCAGAGGCTACACCTTC.

The chain uses TRBV19 and TRBJ2-7; TRBD1 aligns across 8 bases. Per germline, CDR1 LNHDA and CDR2 SQIVND (reference sequence). This CDR3 is 16 amino acids long. V shed 2 bases, J shed 2 bases, and the junction held 8 bases outside the gene matches. The CDR3 sequence is CASSIRNRGTPYEQYF. CDR3 nucleotides: TGTGCCAGTAGTATAAGAAACAGGGGGACCCCCTACGAGCAGTACTTC.

CDR3 region: CASSPNGNEQFF. The CDR3 DNA reads as TGTGCCAGCAGTCCCAATGGCAATGAGCAGTTCTTC. The chain links TRBV27 to TRBJ2-1; no clear D. Between the trimmed V and J ends, which lost 5 bases and 6 bases, there was a span of 8 bases. The CDR3 totals 12 residues. From germline, CDR1 is MNHEY and CDR2 SMNVEV (reference sequence).

This chain joins TRBV6-1 and TRBJ2-2; tentatively, D is TRBD2 (5 bases). Trimming removed 2 bases at V and 8 bases at J, with 12 bases between. The CDR3 spans 14 residues. Germline CDR1 is MNHNS and CDR2 is SASEGT. The CDR3: CASSETGSGGELFF. The CDR3 coding sequence is TGTGCCAGCAGTGAAACTGGCAGCGGTGGGGAGCTGTTTTTT.

The chain employs TRBV19 and TRBJ1-4, with a tentative D call TRBD1 (6 bases). Germline values: CDR1 LNHDA, CDR2 SQIVND (reference sequence). The CDR3 consists of 15 residues. Trimming left V 5 bases short and J 8 bases short, with 18 bases between. The CDR3 DNA reads as TGTGCCAGTAGTCTGGACAGCAGTATACAGGAAAAACTGTTTTTT. Amino acids: CASSLDSSIQEKLFF. The full variable domain, with the rest looked up from reference TRBV19 and TRBJ1-4, is DGGITQSPKYLFRKEGQNVTLSCEQNLNHDAMYWYRQDPGQGLRLIYYSQIVNDFQKGDIAEGYSVSREKKESFPLTVTSAQKNPTAFYLCASSLDSSIQEKLFFGSGTQLSVL.

This clone was counted between two and nine times. V is TRBV29-1 and J is TRBJ1-4, with D unresolved. The CDR3 covers 11 residues. Trimming shortened V by 3 bases and J by 16 bases, and 15 bases separated the two germline ends. Per the germline V gene, CDR1 is SQVTM and CDR2 is ANQGSEA. For the CDR3, the DNA is TGCAGCGTTGAGGGATCCTCCCAACGGTTTTTT. Translated, it gives CSVEGSSQRFF.

This clone was recorded once. This chain uses TRBV4-2 with TRBJ1-4, with D possibly TRBD1 on 5 matching bases. V lost 0 bases, J lost 7 bases, and 15 bases lay in between. Germline V gene data show CDR1 as LGHNA and CDR2 as YNFKEQ. The CDR3 length is 16 residues. CDR3 residues: CASSQDRGGEGEKLFF. CDR3 nucleotides: TGTGCCAGCAGCCAAGATCGGGGAGGGGAGGGTGAAAAACTGTTTTTT.

This CDR3 reads CASSLGQNTEAFF. The CDR3, as DNA: TGTGCCAGCAGCCTGGGACAGAACACTGAAGCTTTCTTT. V is TRBV14 and J is TRBJ1-1; tentatively, D is TRBD1 (6 bases). V was cut by 4 bases and J by 1 base, with 7 bases left in between. CDR3 length: 13 amino acids. The V gene's germline CDR1 is SGHDN and CDR2 FVKESK.

The CDR3: CASSLLAEAFF. In nucleotides, the CDR3 is TGTGCCAGCAGTTTATTGGCCGAAGCTTTCTTT. The chain has TRBV28 and TRBJ1-1, with D uncertain. The CDR3 consists of 11 residues. V lost 1 base and J 8 bases, leaving 5 bases between the germline ends. The germline gives CDR1 MDHEN, CDR2 SYDVKM.

The V call is TRBV19, the J call TRBJ1-2; the D is unclear. The V end was cut by 5 bases, the J end by 11 bases, with 18 bases between. The CDR3 sequence is 13 residues long. From germline, CDR1 is LNHDA and CDR2 SQIVND (reference sequence). The CDR3 sequence: CASSPSTQAGYTF. The CDR3 DNA follows: TGTGCCAGTAGTCCTTCGACACAAGCGGGGTACACCTTC. The whole variable domain, remainder taken from reference TRBV19 and TRBJ1-2, is DGGITQSPKYLFRKEGQNVTLSCEQNLNHDAMYWYRQDPGQGLRLIYYSQIVNDFQKGDIAEGYSVSREKKESFPLTVTSAQKNPTAFYLCASSPSTQAGYTFGSGTRLTVV.